The T cell receptor (beta chain) described here comes from a study of early T cells in non-severe SARS-CoV-2 infection. Background on the study: Sequenced bulk RNA came from whole blood that was unsorted, and chains were unpaired.

A single record per CDR3 protein comes from TCRdb applying MiXCR to the 5' RACE reads. Among roughly 65,000 distinct CDR3 sequences listed, 12% were seen once. In the case of this clonotype: This may be a read error: a much more frequent sequence differs by one nucleotide.

This CDR3 region has 15 residues. Per the germline V gene, CDR1 is SGHKS and CDR2 is YYEKEE (reference sequence). This sequence was found in an adult who was a healthcare worker with PCR-confirmed SARS-CoV-2 infection or an uninfected control (not recorded which). The sample taken for sequencing was whole blood. The gene calls are TRBV5-5 and TRBJ1-5; D unresolved. CDR3 in amino acids: CVSRLTAYSNQPQHF. The CDR3 region has the DNA TGTGTCAGCAGATTGACGGCTTATAGCAATCAGCCCCAGCATTTT.